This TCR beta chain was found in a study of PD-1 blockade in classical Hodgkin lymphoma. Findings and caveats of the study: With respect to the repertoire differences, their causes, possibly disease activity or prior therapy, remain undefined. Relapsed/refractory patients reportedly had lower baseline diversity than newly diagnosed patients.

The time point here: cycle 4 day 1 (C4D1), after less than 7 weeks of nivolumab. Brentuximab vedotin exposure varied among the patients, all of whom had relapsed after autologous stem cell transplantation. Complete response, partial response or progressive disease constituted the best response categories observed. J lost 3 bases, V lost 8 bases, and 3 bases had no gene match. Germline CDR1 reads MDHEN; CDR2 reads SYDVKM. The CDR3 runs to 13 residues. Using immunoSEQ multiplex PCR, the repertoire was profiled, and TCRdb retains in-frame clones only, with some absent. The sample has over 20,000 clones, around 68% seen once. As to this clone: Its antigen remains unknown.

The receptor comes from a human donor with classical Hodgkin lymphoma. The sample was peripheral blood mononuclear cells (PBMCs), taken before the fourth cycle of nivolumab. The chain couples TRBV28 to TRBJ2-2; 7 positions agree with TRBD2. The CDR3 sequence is CASHREDTGELFF. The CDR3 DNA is TGTGCCAGCCACCGGGAGGACACCGGGGAGCTGTTTTTT. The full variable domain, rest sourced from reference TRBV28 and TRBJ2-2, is DVKVTQSSRYLVKRTGEKVFLECVQDMDHENMFWYRQDPGLGLRLIYFSYDVKMKEKGDIPEGYSVSREKKERFSLILESASTNQTSMYLCASHREDTGELFFGEGSRLTVL.